A single sample gave rise to the 29 T cell receptor beta chains below, sequenced in a study of graft-versus-host responses after intestinal transplantation. No antigen has been assigned to these receptors. Sequenced by immunoSEQ multiplex PCR; TCRdb stores in-frame clones only, minus some. The data show tens of thousands of clones, roughly 82% seen once. The sequenced sample was unstimulated CD4+ T cells sorted from spleen or lymph node cells, obtained before intestinal transplant. These receptors were obtained from a human donor who received an intestinal transplant.

This chain links TRBV7-3 with TRBJ2-7; unclear D gene. V lost 3 bases, J lost 1 base, and 7 bases lay in between. This CDR3 spans 13 amino acids. CDR1 is SGHTA, CDR2 FQGTGA, per germline. The CDR3 region is CASSLSGSYEQYF. In DNA form, the CDR3 reads TGTGCCAGCAGCTTGTCTGGGTCCTACGAGCAGTACTTC. The full variable domain, rest sourced from reference TRBV7-3 and TRBJ2-7, is GAGVSQTPSNKVTEKGKYVELRCDPISGHTALYWYRQSLGQGPEFLIYFQGTGAADDSGLPNDRFFAVRPEGSVSTLKIQRTERGDSAVYLCASSLSGSYEQYFGPGTRLTVT.

The chain employs TRBV16 and TRBJ1-3; no clear D gene. The ends were cut back, 2 bases at V and 0 bases at J, with 5 bases in the middle. This CDR3 contains 14 residues. The germline gives CDR1 KGHSY, CDR2 FQNENV. This CDR3 reads CASSQEPSGNTIYF. CDR3 coding DNA: TGTGCCAGCAGCCAAGAACCCTCTGGAAACACCATATATTTT.

V gene TRBV5-1 combines with J gene TRBJ2-1; 11 bases are a match to TRBD1. After removal of 3 bases from V and 6 bases from J, the junction contained 8 bases not matched to a gene. Germline assignment: CDR1 SGHRS and CDR2 YFSETQ. This CDR3 contains 16 residues. Written as DNA, the CDR3 is TGCGCCAGCAGCTCTACCCCCGGGACAGGGGGCAATGAGCAGTTCTTC. Translated: CASSSTPGTGGNEQFF.

This clone came up a few times. The chain joins TRBV7-3 to TRBJ2-5; TRBD2 agrees at 8 bases. The germline V gene encodes CDR1 SGHTA and CDR2 FQGTGA. V shed 5 bases, J shed 5 bases, and the junction held 7 bases outside the gene matches. CDR3 length equals 14 residues. Here the CDR3 reads CASSTGGARETQYF. DNA for the CDR3: TGTGCCAGCAGCACCGGGGGGGCCCGCGAGACCCAGTACTTC.

This chain links TRBV10-2 with TRBJ2-1, with D perhaps assigned TRBD1 or TRBD2 (5 bases each). Germline loops: CDR1 WSHSY, CDR2 SAAADI. The CDR3 length is 13 residues. The ends were cut back, 2 bases at V and 6 bases at J, with 8 bases in the middle. In DNA form, the CDR3 reads TGCGCCAGCAGTGAGGCAGGGACCAATGAGCAGTTCTTC. It is translated as CASSEAGTNEQFF.

There are a few counts of this clone. The chain joins TRBV6-1 to TRBJ2-2, with a possible D match to TRBD2 (5 bases). Germline lookup yields CDR1 MNHNS and CDR2 SASEGT. V lost 6 bases to trimming and J lost 3 bases, with 5 bases between them. The CDR3 runs 12 residues. The CDR3 nucleotides are TGTGCCAGCAGGAGGGACACCGGGGAGCTGTTTTTT. This encodes CASRRDTGELFF.

This clone came up a few times. The chain is built from TRBV6-6 and TRBJ2-2; D not certain. The CDR3 loop spans 15 amino acids. The V end was cut by 7 bases, the J end by 4 bases, with 16 bases between. Germline V gives CDR1 MNHNY, CDR2 SVGAGI (reference sequence). The CDR3 nucleotides are TGTGCCAGCACCTACCTGGAAGGGCGCACCGGGGAGCTGTTTTTT. Protein: CASTYLEGRTGELFF.

This clone occurred a few times. The CDR3 protein is CASSLDVGEKTQYF. Written as DNA, the CDR3 is TGTGCCAGCAGCTTGGACGTAGGGGAGAAGACCCAGTACTTC. The chain employs TRBV5-4 and TRBJ2-5, with D possibly called TRBD1 or TRBD2 (5 bases each). The CDR3 covers 14 residues. The V end lost 0 bases, the J end lost 6 bases, and 12 bases lay between the germline ends. Per germline, CDR1 SGHNT and CDR2 YYREEE (reference sequence).

This clone was picked up a small number of times. The V gene is TRBV5-6, the J gene TRBJ1-5, with 7 bases identical to TRBD1. Germline V gene lookup returns CDR1 SGHDT and CDR2 YYEEEE. This CDR3 is built from 16 residues. V gave up 3 bases and J gave up 0 bases; unmatched junction bases: 6. This chain's CDR3 is CASSSGGTYSNQPQHF. CDR3 in DNA: TGTGCCAGCAGCTCAGGGGGGACCTATAGCAATCAGCCCCAGCATTTT.

This chain connects TRBV7-9 to TRBJ1-5, with 7 bases that match TRBD1. Germline values: CDR1 SEHNR, CDR2 FQNEAQ (reference sequence). This CDR3 region has 14 residues. Trimming cost V 5 bases and J 1 base; bases outside gene matches: 2. CDR3 DNA sequence: TGTGCCAGCAGCCACAGGGGAAGCAATCAGCCCCAGCATTTT. As protein: CASSHRGSNQPQHF. The entire variable domain, with the rest obtained from reference TRBV7-9 and TRBJ1-5, is as follows: DTGVSQNPRHKITKRGQNVTFRCDPISEHNRLYWYRQTLGQGPEFLTYFQNEAQLEKSRLLSDRFSAERPKGSFSTLEIQRTEQGDSAMYLCASSHRGSNQPQHFGDGTRLSIL.

J is TRBJ1-3 and V is TRBV7-2; D not certain. Per the germline V gene, CDR1 is SGHTA and CDR2 is FQGNSA. This CDR3 is 15 amino acids long. V gave up 3 bases and J gave up 0 bases, with 9 bases separating them. This chain's CDR3 is CASSFRGLSGNTIYF. CDR3 DNA: TGTGCCAGCAGCTTCCGGGGTCTCTCTGGAAACACCATATATTTT.

Concerning this clone: Other DNA variants within this sample encode the same CDR3. The V call is TRBV10-2, the J call TRBJ2-5; TRBD2 matches 14 bases. With 6 bases clipped from V and 5 bases from J, the junction kept 2 bases outside the gene matches. Germline-derived CDR1 and CDR2 are WSHSY and SAAADI. CDR3 size: 14 residues. The CDR3 nucleotides are TGCGCCAGCAGGGGACTAGCGGGAGAGGAGACCCAGTACTTC. It is translated as CASRGLAGEETQYF.

This chain connects TRBV2 to TRBJ1-2; no clear D gene. The V end lost 6 bases, the J end lost 4 bases, and 15 bases lay between the germline ends. The CDR3 contains 14 residues. Per germline, CDR1 SNHLY and CDR2 FYNNEI. DNA for the CDR3: TGTGCCAGCAGCGGCAAGCCCTCCTTCTATGGCTACACCTTC. Translating it yields CASSGKPSFYGYTF.

The CDR3 sequence: CASSLNTGELFF. As DNA, the CDR3 is TGCGCCAGCAGCTTGAACACCGGGGAGCTGTTTTTT. This chain links TRBV5-1 with TRBJ2-2; D gene unclear. Germline CDR1 reads SGHRS; CDR2 reads YFSETQ. V lost 1 base and J lost 2, with 0 bases in between. The CDR3 totals 12 residues.

The CDR3 region has the DNA TGTGCCAGCAGTTTATGGGCTCATAGCTCCTATAATTCACCCCTCCACTTT. This codes for CASSLWAHSSYNSPLHF. The chain combines TRBV27 with TRBJ1-6; D not certain. Trimming took 1 base from V and 0 from J, leaving 10 bases between them. The CDR3 sequence is 17 residues long. Germline values: CDR1 MNHEY, CDR2 SMNVEV (reference sequence).

The rearrangement joins TRBV5-6 to TRBJ2-3; D not certain. CDR1 is SGHDT, CDR2 YYEEEE, per germline. V was clipped by 0 bases and J by 2 bases, with 10 bases between them. The CDR3 length is 15 residues. The CDR3 is CASSLVRALTDTQYF. The CDR3, as DNA: TGTGCCAGCAGCTTGGTACGGGCTCTCACAGATACGCAGTATTTT.

CDR3 DNA sequence: TGCGCCAGCAGCCCCGGGACAAGGCAGTTCTTC. Translated, it gives CASSPGTRQFF. The chain uses TRBV5-1 and TRBJ2-1, with D tentatively TRBD1 (6 bases). V lost 4 bases to trimming and J lost 12 bases, with 11 bases between them. Germline CDR1 SGHRS, CDR2 YFSETQ. The CDR3 consists of 11 residues.

The chain recombines TRBV7-2 with TRBJ1-5, with D possibly TRBD1 on 6 matching bases. Trimming took off 3 bases at V and 0 bases at J, with 12 bases between the two ends. Germline V gene data show CDR1 as SGHTA and CDR2 as FQGNSA. CDR3 length equals 16 residues. The CDR3 DNA reads as TGTGCCAGCAGCTTGGGGGCCTTCGGTAGCAATCAGCCCCAGCATTTT. Protein product: CASSLGAFGSNQPQHF.

The chain carries TRBV12-5 and TRBJ1-2, with 8 positions matching TRBD1. The CDR3 runs 12 residues. Germline CDR1 reads LGHNT; CDR2 reads FRNRAP. V lost 6 bases, J lost 4 bases, and 1 base stayed unmatched. CDR3 amino acids: CASGTGGYGYTF. The CDR3 nucleotides read TGTGCTAGTGGCACAGGGGGCTATGGCTACACCTTC.

This chain uses TRBV10-2 with TRBJ2-5; D not resolved. CDR1 is WSHSY, CDR2 SAAADI, per germline. Trimming took off 3 bases at V and 5 bases at J, with 16 bases between the two ends. This CDR3 is 15 amino acids long. CDR3 region: CASSDLTGTTETQYF. CDR3 nucleotides: TGCGCCAGCAGTGATCTTACGGGCACCACGGAGACCCAGTACTTC.

The V call is TRBV11-3, the J call TRBJ2-3; D perhaps matches TRBD1 (5 bases). Germline CDR1 reads SGHNT; CDR2 reads YENEEA. There are 12 residues in the CDR3. Trimming shortened V by 4 bases and J by 5 bases, and 7 bases separated the two germline ends. The chain's CDR3 is CASSSQGDTQYF. CDR3 coding DNA: TGTGCCAGCAGCTCCCAGGGAGATACGCAGTATTTT.

The rearrangement links TRBV10-3 to TRBJ2-7; D is possibly TRBD1 (6 bases). Germline V CDR1 and CDR2: ENHRY, SYGVKD. The ends were cut back, 3 bases at V and 2 bases at J, with 14 bases in the middle. The CDR3 runs to 15 residues. DNA of the CDR3: TGTGCCATCAGTGAAGCCGGGACACCCACCTACGAGCAGTACTTC. Protein sequence: CAISEAGTPTYEQYF.

This CDR3 is CASSVGLGGRGDRSTEAFF. The DNA of the CDR3 is TGTGCCAGCAGCGTAGGGCTAGGGGGCAGGGGCGACCGTTCCACTGAAGCTTTCTTT. The V gene is TRBV9, the J gene TRBJ1-1; the match to TRBD1 covers 7 bases. J lost 4 bases, V lost 0 bases, and 18 bases had no gene match. The CDR3 extends over 19 amino acids. Germline V gene sequence: CDR1 SGDLS, CDR2 YYNGEE. Drawing the rest from reference TRBV9 and TRBJ1-1, the complete variable domain is DSGVTQTPKHLITATGQRVTLRCSPRSGDLSVYWYQQSLDQGLQFLIQYYNGEERAKGNILERFSAQQFPDLHSELNLSSLELGDSALYFCASSVGLGGRGDRSTEAFFGQGTRLTVV.

The J gene is TRBJ1-3, the V gene TRBV13; 8 bases are shared with TRBD1. V lost 4 bases and J lost 4; bases outside the gene matches: 9. CDR3 length: 16 residues. The germline gives CDR1 PRHDT, CDR2 FYEKMQ (reference sequence). CDR3 residues: CASSSLDRERGNTIYF. The CDR3 DNA follows: TGTGCCAGCAGCTCATTGGACAGGGAAAGGGGAAACACCATATATTTT.

The chain joins TRBV5-1 to TRBJ2-1; D call uncertain. The germline V and J ends were trimmed by 0 bases and 5 bases, with 9 bases remaining between them. The germline gives CDR1 SGHRS, CDR2 YFSETQ. The CDR3 sequence is 14 residues long. CDR3 bases: TGCGCCAGCAGCTTGGCCTTGGTCAACAATGAGCAGTTCTTC. This sequence encodes CASSLALVNNEQFF.

The chain is built from TRBV11-2 and TRBJ2-5; the D is unclear. The CDR3 contains 13 residues. Germline CDR1 reads SGHAT; CDR2 reads FQNNGV. V lost 0 bases and J lost 8, with 10 bases in between. The CDR3 sequence is CASSLDRRITQYF. In nucleotides, the CDR3 is TGTGCCAGCAGCTTAGATCGGAGAATCACCCAGTACTTC.

The genes are TRBV9 and TRBJ2-2, with D unresolved. The CDR3 is 14 residues long. The ends were cut back, 0 bases at V and 7 bases at J, with 10 bases in the middle. In germline, CDR1 is SGDLS, CDR2 YYNGEE. The chain's CDR3 is CASSVEWWDGELFF. CDR3 coding DNA: TGTGCCAGCAGCGTAGAGTGGTGGGACGGGGAGCTGTTTTTT.

CDR3: CASSLGQVLGELFF. DNA of the CDR3: TGTGCCAGCAGCTTGGGACAGGTGCTGGGGGAGCTGTTTTTT. The chain has TRBV5-6 and TRBJ2-2; tentative D call: TRBD1 (6 bases). Germline-derived CDR1 and CDR2 are SGHDT and YYEEEE. V dropped 0 bases and J dropped 8 bases, with 11 bases sitting between them. The CDR3 extends over 14 amino acids. Supplemented by reference TRBV5-6 and TRBJ2-2, the full variable domain reads DAGVTQSPTHLIKTRGQQVTLRCSPKSGHDTVSWYQQALGQGPQFIFQYYEEEERQRGNFPDRFSGHQFPNYSSELNVNALLLGDSALYLCASSLGQVLGELFFGEGSRLTVL.

J is TRBJ2-1 and V is TRBV6-6; the match to TRBD2 covers 9 bases. There are 16 residues in the CDR3. With 0 bases clipped from V and 4 bases from J, the junction kept 4 bases outside the gene matches. The germline gives CDR1 MNHNY, CDR2 SVGAGI (reference sequence). The CDR3 protein is CASSYSLAGRYNEQFF. The CDR3 DNA sequence: TGTGCCAGCAGTTACTCCCTAGCGGGGAGATACAATGAGCAGTTCTTC.